Reported below is one TCR beta chain. Its matching antigen is unknown. The sample comes from a study of cytomegalovirus exposure and HLA in healthy donors. Study as a whole: An analysis done earlier identified 100 million to 140 million unique TCR beta sequences from about 179 million T cells.

The PCR used 60 Vbeta and 13 Jbeta primers. TCRdb's copy holds only in-frame clones and misses some; the assay was immunoSEQ multiplex PCR. This sample carries 40,000 or so clones, about nine tenths of them seen once, and the ten largest clones take 8%. Findings and caveats of the study: Among CMV-associated TCR beta chains, most appeared HLA-restricted in a later analysis. In vitro experiments confirmed that a few CMV-associated chains were specific for CMV antigens. Earlier analysis found most TCR beta V segments productive about 87% or about 30% of the time.

The TCR comes from a middle-aged woman in good health and CMV-seropositive. Material: PBMCs.

CDR3: CSVEGQLTDTQYF. The CDR3 bases are TGCAGCGTTGAGGGACAGCTAACAGATACGCAGTATTTT. The V and J genes are TRBV29-1 and TRBJ2-3, with 7 bases that match TRBD1. There are 13 residues in the CDR3. Germline loops: CDR1 SQVTM, CDR2 ANQGSEA. J was trimmed by 3 bases and V by 3 bases; bases with no gene match: 3.